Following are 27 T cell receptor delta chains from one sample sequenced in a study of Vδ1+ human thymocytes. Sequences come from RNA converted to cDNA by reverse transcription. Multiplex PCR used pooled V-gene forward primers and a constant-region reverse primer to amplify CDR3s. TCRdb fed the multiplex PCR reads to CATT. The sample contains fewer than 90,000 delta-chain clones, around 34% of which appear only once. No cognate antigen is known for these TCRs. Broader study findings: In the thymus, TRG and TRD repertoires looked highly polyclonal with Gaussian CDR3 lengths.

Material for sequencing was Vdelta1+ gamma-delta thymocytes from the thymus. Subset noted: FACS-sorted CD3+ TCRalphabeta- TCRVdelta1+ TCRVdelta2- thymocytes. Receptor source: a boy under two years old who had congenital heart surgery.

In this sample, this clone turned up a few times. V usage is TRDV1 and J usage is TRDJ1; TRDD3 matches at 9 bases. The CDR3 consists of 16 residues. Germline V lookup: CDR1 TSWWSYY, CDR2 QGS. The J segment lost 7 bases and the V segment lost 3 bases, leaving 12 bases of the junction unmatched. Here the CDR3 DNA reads TGTGCTCTTGGGGAGCGACCCCGGGGGATACCGAGTAAACTCATCTTT. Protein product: CALGERPRGIPSKLIF.

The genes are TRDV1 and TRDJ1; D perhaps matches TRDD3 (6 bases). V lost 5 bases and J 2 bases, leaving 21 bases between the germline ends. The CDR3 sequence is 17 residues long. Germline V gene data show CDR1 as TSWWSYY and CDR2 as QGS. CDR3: CALGRPTGDSRTDKLIF. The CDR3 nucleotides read TGTGCTCTTGGGAGACCTACGGGGGACTCAAGGACCGATAAACTCATCTTT.

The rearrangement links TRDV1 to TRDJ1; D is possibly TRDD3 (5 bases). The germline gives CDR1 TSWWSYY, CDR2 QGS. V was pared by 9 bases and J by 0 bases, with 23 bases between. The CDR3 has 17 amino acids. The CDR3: CALSRGGFMRYTDKLIF. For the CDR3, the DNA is TGTGCTCTCTCTCGAGGGGGGTTTATGCGGTACACCGATAAACTCATCTTT.

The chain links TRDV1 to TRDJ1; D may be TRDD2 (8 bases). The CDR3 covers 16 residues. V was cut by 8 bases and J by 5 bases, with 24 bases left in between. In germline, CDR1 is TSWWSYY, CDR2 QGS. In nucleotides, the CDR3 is TGTGCTCTTCATCTTCCTACAGGGATACCCAAGGATAAACTCATCTTT. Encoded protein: CALHLPTGIPKDKLIF.

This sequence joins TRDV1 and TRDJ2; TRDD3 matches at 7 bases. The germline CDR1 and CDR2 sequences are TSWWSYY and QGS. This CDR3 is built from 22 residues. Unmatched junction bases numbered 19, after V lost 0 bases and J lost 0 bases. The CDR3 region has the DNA TGTGCTCTTGGGGAACTAGGGACCGGGGGATCCCACCCACAAGCTTTGACAGCACAACTCTTCTTT. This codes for CALGELGTGGSHPQALTAQLFF.

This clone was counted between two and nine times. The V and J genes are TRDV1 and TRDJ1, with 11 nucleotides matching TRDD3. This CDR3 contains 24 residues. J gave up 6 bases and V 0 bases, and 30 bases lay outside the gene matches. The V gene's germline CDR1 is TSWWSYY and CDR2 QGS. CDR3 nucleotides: TGTGCTCTTGGGGAACTCGTGTCCTACTTCCCGCTAGTACTGGGGGATAATGGGCCCCATAAACTCATCTTT. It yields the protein CALGELVSYFPLVLGDNGPHKLIF.

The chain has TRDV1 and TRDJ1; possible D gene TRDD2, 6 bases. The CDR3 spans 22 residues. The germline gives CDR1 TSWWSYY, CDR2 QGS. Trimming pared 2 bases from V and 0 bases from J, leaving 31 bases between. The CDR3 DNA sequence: TGTGCTCTTGGGGAATCGGGTCCCCGGGGTCCTACCGAGGACACGAACACCGATAAACTCATCTTT. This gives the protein CALGESGPRGPTEDTNTDKLIF.

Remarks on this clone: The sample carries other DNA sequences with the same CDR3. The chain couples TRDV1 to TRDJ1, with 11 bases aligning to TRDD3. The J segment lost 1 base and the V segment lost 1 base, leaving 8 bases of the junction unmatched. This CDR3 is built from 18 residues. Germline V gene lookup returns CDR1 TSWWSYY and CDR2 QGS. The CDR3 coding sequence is TGTGCTCTTGGGGAACCGAGGTGGGGGATACGCCCCACCGATAAACTCATCTTT. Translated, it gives CALGEPRWGIRPTDKLIF.

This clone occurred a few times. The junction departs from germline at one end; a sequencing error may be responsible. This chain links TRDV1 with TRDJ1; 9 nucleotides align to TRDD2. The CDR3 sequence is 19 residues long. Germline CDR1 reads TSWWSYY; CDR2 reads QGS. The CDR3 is CALGEHIPSYGVSTDRLIF. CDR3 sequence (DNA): TGTGCTCTTGGGGAACACATTCCTTCCTACGGTGTATCCACCGATAGACTCATCTTT.

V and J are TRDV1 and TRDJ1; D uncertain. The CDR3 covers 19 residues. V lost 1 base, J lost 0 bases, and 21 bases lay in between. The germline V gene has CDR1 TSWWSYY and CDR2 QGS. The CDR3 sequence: CALGERVFRKIKYTDKLIF. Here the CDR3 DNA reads TGTGCTCTTGGGGAACGGGTGTTCAGGAAAATCAAGTACACCGATAAACTCATCTTT.

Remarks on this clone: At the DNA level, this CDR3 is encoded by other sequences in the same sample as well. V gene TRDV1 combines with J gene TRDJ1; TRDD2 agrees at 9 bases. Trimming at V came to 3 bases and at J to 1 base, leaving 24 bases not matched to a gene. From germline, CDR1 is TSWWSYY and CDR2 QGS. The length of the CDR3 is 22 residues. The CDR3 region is CALGDPYLPTFLGPLGTDKLIF. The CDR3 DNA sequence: TGTGCTCTTGGGGACCCCTACCTTCCTACGTTCCTGGGGCCACTGGGCACCGATAAACTCATCTTT.

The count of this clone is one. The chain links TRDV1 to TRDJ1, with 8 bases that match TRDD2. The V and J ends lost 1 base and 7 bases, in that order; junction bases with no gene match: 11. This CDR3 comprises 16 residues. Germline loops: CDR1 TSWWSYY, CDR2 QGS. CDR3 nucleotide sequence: TGTGCTCTTGGGGAACCTTCCTACGGGCCTTGGGCTAAACTCATCTTT. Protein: CALGEPSYGPWAKLIF.

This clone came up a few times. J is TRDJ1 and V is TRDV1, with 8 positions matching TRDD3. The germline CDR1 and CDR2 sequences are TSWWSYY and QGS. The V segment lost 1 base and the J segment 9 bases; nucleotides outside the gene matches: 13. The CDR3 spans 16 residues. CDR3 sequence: CALGEHPVLGATQLIF. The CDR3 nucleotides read TGTGCTCTTGGGGAACACCCAGTACTGGGGGCTACACAACTCATCTTT.

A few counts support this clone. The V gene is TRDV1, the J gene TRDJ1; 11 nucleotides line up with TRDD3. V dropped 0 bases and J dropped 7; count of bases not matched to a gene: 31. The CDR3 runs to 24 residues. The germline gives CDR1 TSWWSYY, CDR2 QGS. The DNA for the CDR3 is TGTGCTCTTGGGGAACTCACCCTCCTCAATACCTCGTACTGGGGGATATACGTGGAGAGTAAACTCATCTTT. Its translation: CALGELTLLNTSYWGIYVESKLIF.

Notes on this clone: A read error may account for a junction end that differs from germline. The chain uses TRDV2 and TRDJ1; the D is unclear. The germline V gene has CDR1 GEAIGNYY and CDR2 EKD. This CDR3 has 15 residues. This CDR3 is CACDTGELYTDKPIF. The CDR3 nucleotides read TGTGCCTGTGACACCGGAGAGCTGTACACCGATAAACCCATCTTT.

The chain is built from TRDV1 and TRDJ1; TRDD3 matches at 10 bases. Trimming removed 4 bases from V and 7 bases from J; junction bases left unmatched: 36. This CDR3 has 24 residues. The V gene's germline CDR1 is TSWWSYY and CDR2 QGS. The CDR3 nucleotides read TGTGCTCTTGGGGCAACCCTTTGCTGTGGACCTCCCCTCGTCGGCTGGGGGATAGCGGGTAAACTCATCTTT. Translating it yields CALGATLCCGPPLVGWGIAGKLIF.

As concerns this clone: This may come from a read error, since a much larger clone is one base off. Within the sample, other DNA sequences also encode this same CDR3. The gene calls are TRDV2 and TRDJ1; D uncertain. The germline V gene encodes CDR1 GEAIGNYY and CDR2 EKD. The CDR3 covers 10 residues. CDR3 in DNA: TGCGCCTGTTTCACCGATAAACTCATCTTT. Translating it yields CACFTDKLIF.

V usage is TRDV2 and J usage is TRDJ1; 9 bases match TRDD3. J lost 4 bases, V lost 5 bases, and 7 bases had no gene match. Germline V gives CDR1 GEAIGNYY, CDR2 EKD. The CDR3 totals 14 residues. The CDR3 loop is CACGYWGNNDKLIF. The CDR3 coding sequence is TGTGCCTGTGGGTACTGGGGGAACAACGATAAACTCATCTTT.

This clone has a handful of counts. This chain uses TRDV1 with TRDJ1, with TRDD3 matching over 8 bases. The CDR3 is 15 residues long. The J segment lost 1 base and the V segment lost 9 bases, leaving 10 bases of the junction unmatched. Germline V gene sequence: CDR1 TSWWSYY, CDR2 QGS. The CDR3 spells CALGSNGGCTDKLIF. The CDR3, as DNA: TGTGCTCTGGGGTCGAATGGGGGATGCACCGATAAACTCATCTTT.

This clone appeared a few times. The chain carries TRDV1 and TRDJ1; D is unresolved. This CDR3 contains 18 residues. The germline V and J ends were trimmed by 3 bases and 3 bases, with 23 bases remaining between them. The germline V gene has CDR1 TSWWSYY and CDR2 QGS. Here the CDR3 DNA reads TGTGCTCTTGGGGACCGTTTTCGATTGCCCTCGTACCCCGATAAACTCATCTTT. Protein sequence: CALGDRFRLPSYPDKLIF.

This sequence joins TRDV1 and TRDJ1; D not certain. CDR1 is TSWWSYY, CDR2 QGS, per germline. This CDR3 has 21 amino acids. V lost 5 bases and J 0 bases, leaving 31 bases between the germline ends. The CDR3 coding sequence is TGTGCTCTTGGGAGCCACGGGGTTGTGGCCCGCGACAGGTCGTACACCGATAAACTCATCTTT. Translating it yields CALGSHGVVARDRSYTDKLIF.

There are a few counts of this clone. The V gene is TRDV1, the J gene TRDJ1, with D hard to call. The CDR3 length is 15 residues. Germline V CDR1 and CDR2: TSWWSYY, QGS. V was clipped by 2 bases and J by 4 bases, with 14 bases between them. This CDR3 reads CALGETAGCGDKLIF. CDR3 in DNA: TGTGCTCTTGGGGAAACGGCCGGGTGTGGCGATAAACTCATCTTT.

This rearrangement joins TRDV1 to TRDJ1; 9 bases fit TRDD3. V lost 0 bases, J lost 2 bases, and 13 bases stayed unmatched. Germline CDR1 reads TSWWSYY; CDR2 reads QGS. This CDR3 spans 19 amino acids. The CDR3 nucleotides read TGTGCTCTTGGGGAACTGGCAACTACCCCTGGGGGATGTACCGATAAACTCATCTTT. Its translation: CALGELATTPGGCTDKLIF.

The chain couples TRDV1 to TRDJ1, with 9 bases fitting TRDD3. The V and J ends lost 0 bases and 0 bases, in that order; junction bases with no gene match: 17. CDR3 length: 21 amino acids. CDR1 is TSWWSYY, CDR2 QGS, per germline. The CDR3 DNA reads TGTGCTCTTGGGGAACTAGCGAGGGCTAGGGGGGATACCTCGTACACCGATAAACTCATCTTT. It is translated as CALGELARARGDTSYTDKLIF.

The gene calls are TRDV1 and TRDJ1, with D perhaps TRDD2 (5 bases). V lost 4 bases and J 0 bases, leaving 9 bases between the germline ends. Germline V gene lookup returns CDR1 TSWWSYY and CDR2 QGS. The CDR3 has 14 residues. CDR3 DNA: TGTGCTCTTGGGGGTCTTCCCCACACCGATAAACTCATCTTT. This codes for CALGGLPHTDKLIF.

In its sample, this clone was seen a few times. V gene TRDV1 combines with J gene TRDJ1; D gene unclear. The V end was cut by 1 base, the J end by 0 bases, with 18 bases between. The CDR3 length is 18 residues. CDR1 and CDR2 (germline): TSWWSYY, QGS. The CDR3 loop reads CALGEPKLGLGYTDKLIF. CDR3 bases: TGTGCTCTTGGGGAACCGAAGCTTGGGTTGGGTTACACCGATAAACTCATCTTT.

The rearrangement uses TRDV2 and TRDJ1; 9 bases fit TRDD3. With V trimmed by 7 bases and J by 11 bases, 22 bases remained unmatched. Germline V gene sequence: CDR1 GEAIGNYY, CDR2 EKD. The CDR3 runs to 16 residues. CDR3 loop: CACPLYLLGDTDRLIF. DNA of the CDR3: TGTGCCTGCCCCCTTTATTTACTGGGGGACACCGATAGGCTCATCTTT.